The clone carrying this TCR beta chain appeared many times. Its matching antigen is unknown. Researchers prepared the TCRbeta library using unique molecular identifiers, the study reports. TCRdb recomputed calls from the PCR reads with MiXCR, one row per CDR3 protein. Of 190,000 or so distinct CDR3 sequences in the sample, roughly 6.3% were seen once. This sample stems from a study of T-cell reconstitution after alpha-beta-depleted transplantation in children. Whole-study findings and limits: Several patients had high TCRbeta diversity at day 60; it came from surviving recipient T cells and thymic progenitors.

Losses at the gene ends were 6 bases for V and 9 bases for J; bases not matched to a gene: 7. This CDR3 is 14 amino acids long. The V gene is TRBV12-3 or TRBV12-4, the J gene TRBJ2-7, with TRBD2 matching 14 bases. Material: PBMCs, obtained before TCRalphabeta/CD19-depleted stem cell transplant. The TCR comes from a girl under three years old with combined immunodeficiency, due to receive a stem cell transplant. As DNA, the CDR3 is TGTGCCAGCAGGGGGACTAGCGGGAGCGCGGTGCAGTACTTC. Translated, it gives CASRGTSGSAVQYF.